This is a list of T cell receptor beta chains from one sample in a study of CD8+CD57+ T cells in acquired aplastic anemia. TCRdb re-called the reads with MiXCR, one entry per CDR3 protein. This sample has 450,000 to 600,000 distinct CDR3 sequences, with about a third found just once. Source material: sorted CD4+, CD8+, or CD8+CD57+ T cells (not recorded which) from PBMCs. The receptor set was obtained from a human donor with aplastic anemia. Each CDR3 is given with its conserved first and last residue. Each record gives: CDR3 protein, CDR3 DNA, V gene, J gene, clone size, D gene. D genes are given only for firm matches. Size is omitted from some rows. Given values are once, few, many or a class for expanded clones.

CDR3: CATSTRLAASTDTQYF; DNA: TGTGCCACCAGCACCCGACTAGCGGCTAGCACAGATACGCAGTATTTT; V: TRBV15; J: TRBJ2-3; size: many; D: TRBD2
CDR3: CASSSPLGEPGNTIYF; DNA: TGTGCCAGTTCGTCCCCCCTTGGAGAACCTGGAAACACCATATATTTT; V: TRBV25-1; J: TRBJ1-3; size: many; D: NA
CDR3: CASSFTGISYEQYF; DNA: TGTGCCAGCAGCTTTACAGGGATTTCCTACGAGCAGTACTTC; V: TRBV5-6; J: TRBJ2-7; size: few; D: NA
CDR3: CASSQGLRMNTEAFF; DNA: TGTGCCAGCAGCCAAGGTTTGAGGATGAACACTGAAGCTTTCTTT; V: TRBV16; J: TRBJ1-1; size: few; D: NA
CDR3: CASSLETGQWETQYF; DNA: TGTGCCAGCAGCTTAGAGACAGGCCAGTGGGAGACCCAGTACTTC; V: TRBV11-2; J: TRBJ2-5; size: few; D: NA
CDR3: CAWNRDWGYTF; DNA: TGTGCCTGGAATCGGGACTGGGGCTACACCTTC; V: TRBV19; J: TRBJ1-2; size: few; D: NA
CDR3: CASRGDLAKNIQYF; DNA: TGTGCCAGCAGGGGAGATTTAGCCAAAAACATTCAGTACTTC; V: TRBV12-3/TRBV12-4; J: TRBJ2-4; size: NA; D: NA
CDR3: CASSQDRTTNEKLFF; DNA: TGTGCCAGCAGCCAAGACCGAACAACTAATGAAAAACTGTTTTTT; V: TRBV14; J: TRBJ1-4; size: NA; D: NA
CDR3: CSAFYPSGRSGEQYF; DNA: TGCAGTGCTTTTTACCCTAGCGGGAGATCAGGCGAGCAGTACTTC; V: TRBV20-1; J: TRBJ2-7; size: NA; D: TRBD2
CDR3: CASSLLAGGISTDTQYF; DNA: TGTGCCAGCAGCTTACTGGCGGGGGGGATTAGCACAGATACGCAGTATTTT; V: TRBV7-6; J: TRBJ2-3; size: few; D: TRBD2
CDR3: CASSGWGQGRSYEQYF; DNA: TGTGCCAGCAGTGGGTGGGGACAGGGGAGGAGCTACGAGCAGTACTTC; V: TRBV25-1; J: TRBJ2-7; size: NA; D: TRBD1
CDR3: CSASSGGYTF; DNA: TGCAGTGCTAGTTCCGGTGGCTACACCTTC; V: TRBV20-1; J: TRBJ1-2; size: NA; D: NA
CDR3: CASSVDAYSNQPQHF; DNA: TGTGCCAGCAGCGTAGACGCATATAGCAATCAGCCCCAGCATTTT; V: TRBV9; J: TRBJ1-5; size: many; D: NA
CDR3: CASSQDPAGSYEQYF; DNA: TGCGCCAGCAGCCAAGATCCAGCAGGATCCTACGAGCAGTACTTC; V: TRBV4-1; J: TRBJ2-7; size: many; D: NA
CDR3: CATRTWVTQFF; DNA: TGTGCCACCCGAACTTGGGTAACGCAGTTCTTC; V: TRBV15; J: TRBJ2-1; size: NA; D: NA
CDR3: CASSQDILSFTGNTIYF; DNA: TGTGCCAGCAGCCAAGACATTCTGTCTTTTACTGGAAACACCATATATTTT; V: TRBV14; J: TRBJ1-3; size: NA; D: NA
CDR3: CASSSHKNYGYTF; DNA: TGTGCCAGCAGTTCTCATAAGAACTATGGCTACACCTTC; V: TRBV28; J: TRBJ1-2; size: few; D: NA
CDR3: CASSLDHGRLEQFF; DNA: TGCGCCAGCAGCTTGGACCACGGGAGGCTTGAGCAGTTCTTC; V: TRBV5-1; J: TRBJ2-1; size: NA; D: TRBD2
CDR3: CASSYSFNRRGSSGEQYF; DNA: TGTGCCAGCAGTTACTCGTTTAATCGTCGGGGTAGCTCGGGCGAGCAGTACTTC; V: TRBV6-5; J: TRBJ2-7; size: NA; D: NA
CDR3: CASSGTGPNEQYF; DNA: TGTGCCAGCAGTGGCACAGGGCCCAACGAGCAGTACTTC; V: TRBV25-1; J: TRBJ2-7; size: NA; D: NA
CDR3: CASSSGTSGSGELFF; DNA: TGTGCCAGCAGCTCCGGGACTAGCGGGAGCGGGGAGCTGTTTTTT; V: TRBV7-6; J: TRBJ2-2; size: NA; D: TRBD2
CDR3: CASSYSPYPSYGYTF; DNA: TGTGCCAGCAGTTACTCGCCATACCCTTCCTATGGCTACACCTTC; V: TRBV6-5; J: TRBJ1-2; size: few; D: NA
CDR3: CSVRSGGGTFTDTQYF; DNA: TGCAGCGTCCGAAGTGGCGGGGGGACCTTCACAGATACGCAGTATTTT; V: TRBV29-1; J: TRBJ2-3; size: many; D: TRBD2
CDR3: CATSRGQGATHGYTF; DNA: TGTGCCACCAGCAGAGGACAGGGGGCCACCCATGGCTACACCTTC; V: TRBV15; J: TRBJ1-2; size: NA; D: TRBD1
CDR3: CASSADGNNSPLHF; DNA: TGTGCCAGCAGTGCTGACGGGAATAATTCACCCCTCCACTTT; V: TRBV6-1; J: TRBJ1-6; size: many; D: NA
CDR3: CASSPDRRNYEQYF; DNA: TGTGCCAGCAGTCCGGACAGGAGGAACTACGAGCAGTACTTC; V: TRBV12-3/TRBV12-4; J: TRBJ2-7; size: NA; D: TRBD1
CDR3: CASSRRQGALGDTQYF; DNA: TGTGCCAGCAGCCGACGCCAGGGGGCTTTAGGAGATACGCAGTATTTT; V: TRBV9; J: TRBJ2-3; size: NA; D: TRBD1
CDR3: CAISERANYGYTF; DNA: TGTGCCATCAGTGAGAGGGCTAACTATGGCTACACCTTC; V: TRBV10-3; J: TRBJ1-2; size: many; D: NA
CDR3: CASSLVAATYEQYF; DNA: TGTGCCAGCAGCTTAGTCGCAGCAACCTACGAGCAGTACTTC; V: TRBV7-2; J: TRBJ2-7; size: NA; D: NA
CDR3: CASSLTTLNEQFF; DNA: TGTGCCAGCAGCCTGACTACCCTCAATGAGCAGTTCTTC; V: TRBV7-8; J: TRBJ2-1; size: many; D: NA
CDR3: CASSYGQAENTIYF; DNA: TGCGCCAGCAGCTACGGACAGGCGGAAAACACCATATATTTT; V: TRBV5-1; J: TRBJ1-3; size: NA; D: TRBD1
CDR3: CASSYGGKAGDTIYF; DNA: TGTGCCAGCAGTTATGGGGGGAAAGCTGGAGACACCATATATTTT; V: TRBV6-5; J: TRBJ1-3; size: NA; D: NA
CDR3: CASSFGGGNTEAFF; DNA: TGTGCCAGCAGCTTTGGGGGGGGTAACACTGAAGCTTTCTTT; V: TRBV12-3/TRBV12-4; J: TRBJ1-1; size: NA; D: NA
CDR3: CATSDPGSGELFF; DNA: TGTGCCACCAGTGATCCGGGATCCGGGGAGCTGTTTTTT; V: TRBV24-1; J: TRBJ2-2; size: few; D: NA
CDR3: CSARVLSGGEAVAFF; DNA: TGCAGTGCTAGAGTTCTGTCGGGGGGGGAAGCGGTAGCTTTCTTT; V: TRBV20-1; J: TRBJ1-1; size: once; D: NA
CDR3: CATSDTITGNSQPQHF; DNA: TGTGCCACCAGTGATACCATAACAGGGAATAGTCAGCCCCAGCATTTT; V: TRBV24-1; J: TRBJ1-5; size: many; D: NA
CDR3: CASSQEPTVSYEQYF; DNA: TGTGCCAGCAGCCAAGAACCCACCGTATCCTACGAGCAGTACTTC; V: TRBV19; J: TRBJ2-7; size: few; D: NA
CDR3: CASSSISGLPADTQYF; DNA: TGTGCCAGCAGTTCGATTAGCGGTTTGCCCGCAGATACGCAGTATTTT; V: TRBV12-3/TRBV12-4; J: TRBJ2-3; size: NA; D: NA
CDR3: CASSLRLPGQGIGYEQYF; DNA: TGTGCCAGCAGCTTACGATTACCGGGACAGGGAATCGGCTACGAGCAGTACTTC; V: TRBV6-1; J: TRBJ2-7; size: few; D: TRBD1
CDR3: CASSLFRSGGNNEQFF; DNA: TGTGCCAGCAGCTTGTTTAGGAGCGGGGGGAACAATGAGCAGTTCTTC; V: TRBV25-1; J: TRBJ2-1; size: NA; D: TRBD2
CDR3: CSVPGTGDSETQYF; DNA: TGCAGCGTTCCCGGGACAGGGGATTCTGAGACCCAGTACTTC; V: TRBV29-1; J: TRBJ2-5; size: NA; D: TRBD1
CDR3: CSAFKGATHGYTF; DNA: TGCAGTGCCTTTAAGGGGGCCACCCATGGCTACACCTTC; V: TRBV20-1; J: TRBJ1-2; size: NA; D: TRBD1
CDR3: CASSSPSPAGNPVLTF; DNA: TGTGCCAGCAGCTCACCCTCACCCGCGGGAAACCCCGTCCTGACTTTC; V: TRBV11-2; J: TRBJ2-6; size: few; D: NA
CDR3: CASSSVDYGYTF; DNA: TGTGCCAGCAGTTCCGTGGACTATGGCTACACCTTC; V: TRBV2; J: TRBJ1-2; size: NA; D: NA
CDR3: CASSIRGQNYEQYF; DNA: TGTGCCAGTAGTATCCGCGGACAAAACTACGAGCAGTACTTC; V: TRBV19; J: TRBJ2-7; size: many; D: NA
CDR3: CASSDTGGNSPLHF; DNA: TGTGCCAGCAGTGATACGGGGGGCAATTCACCCCTCCACTTT; V: TRBV25-1; J: TRBJ1-6; size: many; D: NA
CDR3: CASSESTAYEQYF; DNA: TGCGCCAGCAGTGAGTCGACAGCCTACGAGCAGTACTTC; V: TRBV10-1; J: TRBJ2-7; size: NA; D: NA
CDR3: CITLGQLMNTEAFF; DNA: TGCATCACACTGGGACAGCTCATGAACACTGAAGCTTTCTTT; V: TRBV20-1; J: TRBJ1-1; size: NA; D: TRBD1
CDR3: CASSFSGGNTGRGETQYF; DNA: TGTGCCAGCAGCTTTAGTGGGGGGAATACAGGGAGAGGTGAGACCCAGTACTTC; V: TRBV7-2; J: TRBJ2-5; size: NA; D: NA
CDR3: CATSRINRVGETQYF; DNA: TGTGCCACCAGCAGAATAAACAGGGTGGGGGAGACCCAGTACTTC; V: TRBV15; J: TRBJ2-5; size: NA; D: NA
CDR3: CASSASLTGGNTEAFF; DNA: TGTGCCAGCAGCGCGTCGTTGACAGGGGGAAACACTGAAGCTTTCTTT; V: TRBV25-1; J: TRBJ1-1; size: NA; D: TRBD1
CDR3: CASSEDSPSMNTEAFF; DNA: TGTGCCAGCAGCGAGGACAGCCCTTCCATGAACACTGAAGCTTTCTTT; V: TRBV11-1; J: TRBJ1-1; size: many; D: NA
CDR3: CSAEGGNEKLFF; DNA: TGCAGTGCGGAAGGCGGTAATGAAAAACTGTTTTTT; V: TRBV20-1; J: TRBJ1-4; size: NA; D: NA